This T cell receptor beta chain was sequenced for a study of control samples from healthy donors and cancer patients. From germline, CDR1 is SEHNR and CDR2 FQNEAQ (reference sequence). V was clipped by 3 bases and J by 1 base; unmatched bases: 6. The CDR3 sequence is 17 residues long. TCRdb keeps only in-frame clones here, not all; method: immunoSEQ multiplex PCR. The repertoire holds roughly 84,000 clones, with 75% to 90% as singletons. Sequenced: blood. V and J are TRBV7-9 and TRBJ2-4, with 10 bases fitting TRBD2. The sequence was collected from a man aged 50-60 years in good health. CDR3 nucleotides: TGTGCCAGCAGCTTCAGCGGGGGGGCCAGGGCCAAAAACATTCAGTACTTC. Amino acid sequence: CASSFSGGARAKNIQYF.